Listed below are T cell receptor beta chains from one sample, sequenced in a study of regulatory T cells in long-lasting Graves disease. TCRdb reprocessed the multiplex PCR reads via MiXCR and lists one record per CDR3 protein. The sample yields 300,000 to 400,000 distinct CDR3 sequences, 15% to 20% seen once. The specimen was peripheral blood mononuclear cells (PBMCs), collected when the disease was refractory, from a patient treated with antithyroid drugs. All receptors derive from a female donor with Graves disease. Both conserved end residues are part of each CDR3. A D gene is named only where the DNA matches it firmly.

j_gene,v_gene,d_gene,CDR3aa
TRBJ1-1,TRBV20-1,.,CSASGGDWFTEAFF
TRBJ2-7,TRBV12-3/TRBV12-4,.,CASSQQGYEQDF
TRBJ1-1,TRBV10-3,.,CAISEGLERGGAFF
TRBJ1-5,TRBV12-3/TRBV12-4,TRBD1,CASSLRDRGGNQPQHF
TRBJ2-7,TRBV9,TRBD1,CASSVAGTGAGEQYF
TRBJ2-7,TRBV28,.,CASSLLPVNSYEQYF
TRBJ1-6,TRBV30,TRBD1,CAWRGQGSGSPLHF
TRBJ1-5,TRBV19,.,CASSSRQSIQPQHF
TRBJ1-2,TRBV7-9,TRBD1,CASSPRQGASDGYTF
TRBJ2-5,TRBV3-1,.,CASSADSGRETQYF
TRBJ2-7,TRBV7-9,TRBD1,CAGSPAGGGYEQYF
TRBJ2-5,TRBV7-3,TRBD2,CASRSLAGGGETQYF
TRBJ2-2,TRBV12-3/TRBV12-4,TRBD2,CASSFLASGDTGELFF
TRBJ1-6,TRBV7-9,TRBD1,CASSLPGGSNSPLHF
TRBJ1-1,TRBV27,TRBD1,CASSAGGNTEAFF
TRBJ2-7,TRBV18,.,CASSPVWSSYEQYF
TRBJ2-2,TRBV7-2,.,CASSLDPPYYPTGELFF
TRBJ2-2,TRBV12-5,.,CASGLVLVRGTTGELFF
TRBJ2-3,TRBV4-1,.,CASSPEPRRSDTQYF
TRBJ1-1,TRBV7-3,.,CASSLGAGGPEAFF
TRBJ2-7,TRBV5-1,.,CASSLVYSTYEQYF
TRBJ2-3,TRBV18,.,CASSPQVGGPDTQYF